These 12 T cell receptor beta chains share one sample of origin, sequenced in a study of blood T cell repertoires in COVID-19. The data were produced by immunoSEQ multiplex PCR, yet TCRdb's version contains in-frame clones alone and is incomplete. The table records 90,000 to 120,000 clones, 84% of them present only once. Material: peripheral blood. The source is a human donor in a cohort sampled during active COVID-19.

The chain employs TRBV18 and TRBJ2-3; no reliable D call. Germline CDR1 is KGHSH and CDR2 is LQKENI. The CDR3 is made up of 14 amino acids. The germline V and J ends were trimmed by 2 bases and 0 bases, with 6 bases remaining between them. CDR3 nucleotide sequence: TGTGCCAGCTCACCAATTACAAGCACAGATACGCAGTATTTT. Translating gives CASSPITSTDTQYF.

This clone was seen a single time. V is TRBV4-3 and J is TRBJ2-1; 8 bases line up with TRBD1. The V and J ends lost 0 bases and 3 bases, in that order; junction bases with no gene match: 10. The germline V gene has CDR1 LGHNA and CDR2 YSLEER. The CDR3 is 18 residues long. Here the CDR3 reads CASSQERGTGGLYNEQFF. In DNA form, the CDR3 reads TGCGCCAGCAGCCAAGAAAGGGGAACAGGGGGACTCTACAATGAGCAGTTCTTC.

The chain has TRBV21-1 and TRBJ2-1; the D segment call TRBD2 is taken from the table without a DNA check. TRBV21-1 is a pseudogene. CDR3 size: 13 residues. The CDR3 is CASSERLPNEQFF. The DNA of the CDR3 is TGTGCCAGCAGCGAGAGACTACCCAATGAGCAGTTCTTC.

The J gene is TRBJ1-4, the V gene TRBV4-1; a weak D match, TRBD1 (6 bases). Germline CDR1 reads MGHRA; CDR2 reads YSYEKL. The CDR3 has 17 residues. Trimming removed 0 bases at V and 1 base at J, with 12 bases between. The CDR3 region is CASSQEGTPLTNEKLFF. The DNA of the CDR3 is TGCGCCAGCAGCCAAGAGGGGACACCGTTAACTAATGAAAAACTGTTTTTT.

This chain links TRBV4-2 with TRBJ2-1, with TRBD2 identical over 9 bases. In germline, CDR1 is LGHNA, CDR2 YNFKEQ. The CDR3 spans 19 residues. The J segment lost 0 bases and the V segment lost 1 base, leaving 10 bases of the junction unmatched. CDR3 DNA: TGTGCCAGCAGCCAAGCCTTTAGCGGGAGCGACAGCTCCTACAATGAGCAGTTCTTC. It specifies CASSQAFSGSDSSYNEQFF.

This chain connects TRBV4-3 to TRBJ2-7, with a tentative D call TRBD1 (6 bases). Between the trimmed V and J ends, which lost 1 base and 6 bases, there was a span of 13 bases. Germline values: CDR1 LGHNA, CDR2 YSLEER. This CDR3 contains 14 residues. The CDR3 protein is CASSQVTGMGEQYF. Here the CDR3 DNA reads TGCGCCAGCAGCCAAGTTACAGGGATGGGCGAGCAGTACTTC.

This chain links TRBV24-1 with TRBJ2-1, with TRBD1 matching 9 bases. The germline CDR1 and CDR2 sequences are KGHDR and SFDVKD. The CDR3 is 14 amino acids. The V gene end was trimmed by 4 bases and the J gene end by 8 bases; junction bases not matched to a gene: 5. CDR3 nucleotides: TGTGCCACCAGTGACGCGGGACAGGGCTATGAGCAGTTCTTC. Translation gives CATSDAGQGYEQFF.

This chain joins TRBV14 and TRBJ2-7; no clear D gene. V lost 0 bases and J 1 base, leaving 28 bases between the germline ends. The germline V gene has CDR1 SGHDN and CDR2 FVKESK. CDR3 length: 21 residues. CDR3 amino acids: CASSQDSPRGRPYTNSYEQYV. Written as DNA, the CDR3 is TGTGCCAGCAGCCAAGATAGCCCCCGCGGCAGACCGTATACAAATTCCTACGAGCAGTACGTC.

The chain recombines TRBV11-2 with TRBJ2-7; TRBD2 matches at 7 bases. Germline V gene data show CDR1 as SGHAT and CDR2 as FQNNGV. The junction had 8 bases not matched to a gene; V was cut back by 3 bases and J by 3 bases. The CDR3 contains 15 residues. CDR3 region: CASSFPSGLVYEQYF. As DNA, the CDR3 is TGTGCCAGCAGCTTTCCTAGCGGATTGGTCTACGAGCAGTACTTC.

This rearrangement joins TRBV19 to TRBJ2-3, with TRBD2 matching 12 bases. This CDR3 spans 16 amino acids. J lost 4 bases, V lost 5 bases, and 7 bases had no gene match. Germline loops: CDR1 LNHDA, CDR2 SQIVND (reference sequence). The DNA for the CDR3 is TGTGCCAGTAGTCCTACTAGCGGGAGGAGGCCAGATACGCAGTATTTT. It yields the protein CASSPTSGRRPDTQYF.

There are a few counts of this clone. This rearrangement joins TRBV6-2 or TRBV6-3 to TRBJ2-1; a weak D match, TRBD2 (5 bases). V lost 6 bases and J 4 bases, leaving 22 bases between the germline ends. Per germline, CDR1 MNHEY and CDR2 SVGEGT. The CDR3 is 17 residues long. The CDR3 nucleotides read TGTGCCAGCAGCCCACGGGGTGGTGGAGCCACTTACAATGAGCAGTTCTTC. Its protein product is CASSPRGGGATYNEQFF.

The chain joins TRBV21-1 to TRBJ2-1; no check of the table's D call, TRBD1, against the DNA was made. TRBV21-1 is termed a pseudogene. CDR3 length: 17 residues. CDR3 sequence: CASSKGDPGNSYNEQFF. In DNA form, the CDR3 reads TGTGCCAGCAGCAAAGGCGACCCAGGAAACTCCTACAATGAGCAGTTCTTC.